These T cell receptor beta chains were read from a single sample in a study of vaccination and CD4 T cells after COVID-19. TCRdb re-called the PCR reads with MiXCR, one entry per CDR3 protein. In the table there are around 15,000 distinct CDR3 sequences, about 60% of which are singletons. Their cognate antigens are unknown. Sequencing was done on a sample of CD4+ T cells from blood, cultured in vitro. The receptors originated from a human donor who had recovered from COVID-19. CDR3s include the opening cysteine and the closing phenylalanine or tryptophan. Fields, in order: CDR3 length, clone size, V gene, J gene, D gene, CDR3 DNA, CDR3 protein. The D gene is left open where the match is weak. Clone size, where shown, is once, few, many, or a class for clones that have expanded.

CDR3 length: 16
clone size: NA
V gene: TRBV7-6
J gene: TRBJ2-7
D gene: TRBD1
CDR3 DNA: TGTGCCAGCAGCTTAAGTGGGGTACAGGGGGTCTACGAGCAGTACTTC
CDR3 protein: CASSLSGVQGVYEQYF

CDR3 length: 17
clone size: NA
V gene: TRBV28
J gene: TRBJ1-2
D gene: TRBD1
CDR3 DNA: TGTGCCAGCAGCAGAGCCGGGACAGGGCCTACTAACTATGGCTACACCTTC
CDR3 protein: CASSRAGTGPTNYGYTF

CDR3 length: 13
clone size: NA
V gene: TRBV9
J gene: TRBJ1-3
D gene: NA
CDR3 DNA: TGTGCCAGCAGCGCCCAACAGGGAAACACCATATATTTT
CDR3 protein: CASSAQQGNTIYF

CDR3 length: 16
clone size: NA
V gene: TRBV6-2/TRBV6-3
J gene: TRBJ1-5
D gene: NA
CDR3 DNA: TGTGCCAGCAGTGACGGACGGAGTCGGGGCAATCAGCCCCAGCATTTT
CDR3 protein: CASSDGRSRGNQPQHF

CDR3 length: 15
clone size: once
V gene: TRBV20-1
J gene: TRBJ1-1
D gene: TRBD1
CDR3 DNA: TGCAGTGCCGCTGCAGGGGGATCCGTGGACACTGAAGCTTTCTTT
CDR3 protein: CSAAAGGSVDTEAFF

CDR3 length: 14
clone size: NA
V gene: TRBV7-2
J gene: TRBJ2-3
D gene: NA
CDR3 DNA: TGTGCCAGCAGCTTTTGGGGGGCGACAGATACGCAGTATTTT
CDR3 protein: CASSFWGATDTQYF

CDR3 length: 15
clone size: NA
V gene: TRBV20-1
J gene: TRBJ2-1
D gene: TRBD2
CDR3 DNA: TGCAGTGCTAGAGATCACGGGGGGGCAGTTAATGAGCAGTTCTTC
CDR3 protein: CSARDHGGAVNEQFF

CDR3 length: 16
clone size: few
V gene: TRBV20-1
J gene: TRBJ1-6
D gene: NA
CDR3 DNA: TGCAGTGCTCGGCGGAGGAGCCCGGGCTATAATTCACCCCTCCACTTT
CDR3 protein: CSARRRSPGYNSPLHF

CDR3 length: 18
clone size: NA
V gene: TRBV20-1
J gene: TRBJ2-1
D gene: TRBD2
CDR3 DNA: TGCAGTGCCCCGGGACTAGCGGGAGGGTCTAGAACTTTCGATGAGCAGTTCTTC
CDR3 protein: CSAPGLAGGSRTFDEQFF

CDR3 length: 14
clone size: few
V gene: TRBV6-1
J gene: TRBJ1-1
D gene: TRBD1
CDR3 DNA: TGTGCCAGCAGCTCTGGGACAGCGAAACTTGAAGCTTTCTTT
CDR3 protein: CASSSGTAKLEAFF

CDR3 length: 14
clone size: NA
V gene: TRBV20-1
J gene: TRBJ1-3
D gene: NA
CDR3 DNA: TGCAGTGCTAGAAAGGGGCTAGGGGGAAACACCATATATTTT
CDR3 protein: CSARKGLGGNTIYF

CDR3 length: 14
clone size: NA
V gene: TRBV2
J gene: TRBJ2-3
D gene: NA
CDR3 DNA: TGTGCCAGCAGTGTAGGTTGGGGCACAGATACGCAGTATTTT
CDR3 protein: CASSVGWGTDTQYF

CDR3 length: 19
clone size: NA
V gene: TRBV27
J gene: TRBJ2-3
D gene: TRBD2
CDR3 DNA: TGTGCCAGCTCCCGGCGGGCCGGGACTAGCGGGCAGCGCACAGATACGCAGTATTTT
CDR3 protein: CASSRRAGTSGQRTDTQYF

CDR3 length: 14
clone size: NA
V gene: TRBV5-4
J gene: TRBJ1-2
D gene: NA
CDR3 DNA: TGTGCCAGCAGCCCGGAGGCGGGTCGCTATGGCTACACCTTC
CDR3 protein: CASSPEAGRYGYTF

CDR3 length: 13
clone size: NA
V gene: TRBV6-1
J gene: TRBJ2-5
D gene: TRBD1
CDR3 DNA: TGTGCCAGCAGACAGGGGGCGTGGGAGACCCAGTACTTC
CDR3 protein: CASRQGAWETQYF

CDR3 length: 18
clone size: NA
V gene: TRBV6-5
J gene: TRBJ2-1
D gene: TRBD2
CDR3 DNA: TGTGCCAGCAGTTACAAACCACCGGGACTAGCGGGAAGCAATGAGCAGTTCTTC
CDR3 protein: CASSYKPPGLAGSNEQFF

CDR3 length: 14
clone size: NA
V gene: TRBV6-5
J gene: TRBJ1-5
D gene: NA
CDR3 DNA: TGTGCCAGCAGTTACCAGGGCCCCTCGGAACCCCAGCATTTT
CDR3 protein: CASSYQGPSEPQHF

CDR3 length: 15
clone size: NA
V gene: TRBV20-1
J gene: TRBJ1-2
D gene: TRBD1
CDR3 DNA: TGCAGTGCGCCGCCCGCGACAGGGGGTCGAAGTGGCTACACCTTC
CDR3 protein: CSAPPATGGRSGYTF

CDR3 length: 16
clone size: NA
V gene: TRBV5-1
J gene: TRBJ1-6
D gene: TRBD1
CDR3 DNA: TGCGCCAGCAGCTACACCGGGACAGGGCATAATTCACCCCTCCACTTT
CDR3 protein: CASSYTGTGHNSPLHF

CDR3 length: 15
clone size: medium-sized
V gene: TRBV27
J gene: TRBJ2-7
D gene: TRBD1
CDR3 DNA: TGTGCCAGCAGACTAGGGACAGGGGGGTCCTACGAGCAGTACTTC
CDR3 protein: CASRLGTGGSYEQYF

CDR3 length: 15
clone size: few
V gene: TRBV30
J gene: TRBJ1-5
D gene: TRBD1
CDR3 DNA: TGTGCCTGTTCTCACCAGGACAGGGAGCATCAGCCCCAGCATTTT
CDR3 protein: CACSHQDREHQPQHF

CDR3 length: 15
clone size: NA
V gene: TRBV14
J gene: TRBJ1-2
D gene: NA
CDR3 DNA: TGTGCCAGCAGCCCCCCGGGTTGGGCCGACTATGGCTACACCTTC
CDR3 protein: CASSPPGWADYGYTF

CDR3 length: 16
clone size: NA
V gene: TRBV19
J gene: TRBJ2-1
D gene: TRBD2
CDR3 DNA: TGTGCCAGTAGTATTCGGGGGGGACTAGCGGGGAGTGAGCAGTTCTTC
CDR3 protein: CASSIRGGLAGSEQFF

CDR3 length: 16
clone size: NA
V gene: TRBV10-2
J gene: TRBJ2-2
D gene: TRBD1
CDR3 DNA: TGCGCCAGCGGTAGAGGGGGCAACAGGAACACCGGGGAGCTGTTTTTT
CDR3 protein: CASGRGGNRNTGELFF

CDR3 length: 18
clone size: NA
V gene: TRBV28
J gene: TRBJ2-1
D gene: NA
CDR3 DNA: TGTGCCAGCTCCAGCACCATCGAGGCTCGTCCGACGAATAATGAGCAGTTCTTC
CDR3 protein: CASSSTIEARPTNNEQFF

CDR3 length: 14
clone size: few
V gene: TRBV7-8
J gene: TRBJ1-6
D gene: TRBD1
CDR3 DNA: TGTGCCAGCAGCGGGGGAGGGGGCAATTCACCCCTCCACTTT
CDR3 protein: CASSGGGGNSPLHF

CDR3 length: 14
clone size: NA
V gene: TRBV6-2/TRBV6-3
J gene: TRBJ1-4
D gene: TRBD1
CDR3 DNA: TGTGCCAGCAGGGATCGGACAGGGGATGAAAAACTGTTTTTT
CDR3 protein: CASRDRTGDEKLFF

CDR3 length: 13
clone size: NA
V gene: TRBV12-3/TRBV12-4
J gene: TRBJ1-4
D gene: NA
CDR3 DNA: TGTGCCAGCAGCCGGACGGAAAATGAAAAACTGTTTTTT
CDR3 protein: CASSRTENEKLFF

CDR3 length: 13
clone size: NA
V gene: TRBV20-1
J gene: TRBJ1-2
D gene: TRBD1
CDR3 DNA: TGCAGTGCTCCAGGGGGAGACTCCTATGGCTACACCTTC
CDR3 protein: CSAPGGDSYGYTF

CDR3 length: 15
clone size: NA
V gene: TRBV20-1
J gene: TRBJ2-7
D gene: TRBD1
CDR3 DNA: TGCAGTGCTAGAGATCCGCGACAGGGTATTTACGAGCAGTACTTC
CDR3 protein: CSARDPRQGIYEQYF

CDR3 length: 14
clone size: few
V gene: TRBV11-2
J gene: TRBJ1-1
D gene: NA
CDR3 DNA: TGTGCCAGCAGCTTAGATCTGGGGAATACTGAAGCTTTCTTT
CDR3 protein: CASSLDLGNTEAFF

CDR3 length: 15
clone size: few
V gene: TRBV15
J gene: TRBJ1-4
D gene: NA
CDR3 DNA: TGTGCCACCAGCAGAGTCCGACACGGTAATGAAAAACTGTTTTTT
CDR3 protein: CATSRVRHGNEKLFF